This T cell receptor (beta chain) was sequenced in a study of cytomegalovirus exposure and HLA in healthy donors (dated by TCRdb to about 2017). Broadly, across the study: An earlier analysis of under 600 of the donors reported roughly 300 Gb of sequence data and 100 million to 130 million unique TCR beta sequences from around 200 million T cells. The study was designed to test whether signatures of past pathogen exposure could be identified by cataloging public T cell receptors. All discovery cohort repertoires had been generated on a single sequencing platform. Along with the approximately 650-subject first cohort, a separate validation cohort of 120 different subjects was used. The number of donors typed differed by locus, with 629-630 for A, B, C, DRB1 and DQB1, roughly 520 for DQA1, about 610 for DPA1, and approximately 470 for DPB1. To decide whether each TCR beta V gene segment behaved as functional or pseudogenic, an earlier analysis of some 600 of the donors relied on high-throughput TCR beta sequencing. Among 300 to 500 genotyped donors of the cohort, an average of approximately 240,000 unique TCR beta nucleotide sequences was sequenced per donor, of which approximately 19% were non-productive. Four to six DR-DQ haplotypes were handled as single units for association and clustering because linkage in the cohort was strong. Using immunosequencing, the study profiled T cell repertoires from 500 to 800 subjects and related those repertoires to cytomegalovirus serostatus. Both class I and class II loci were covered by HLA typing, at four-digit resolution. Donor age, sex, ethnicity and CMV serostatus were collected together with the repertoire data. A later genetic analysis took genome-wide SNP genotypes for about three fifths of the roughly 670 donors and used that subset as a discovery cohort. In the later analysis, no new phenotypic data were used to find candidate immune exposures; instead, reliance was placed on TCR beta sequences and their occurrence across donors. High-throughput TCR immunosequencing, statistical association of individual TCRs with disease status, and machine learning were combined to predict cytomegalovirus infection status. A later analysis re-examined previously published TCR beta repertoires from roughly 720 donors and added high-resolution HLA genotyping to investigate patterns of TCR occurrence. An early release that covered more than 550 HLA-typed donors contained around 300 gigabases of sequencing data and about 93 million unique TCR sequences. The genetic ancestry cluster associated with self-reported Caucasian donors included about 84% of the approximately 430 genotyped donors. What the research found in general, with its limitations: In a later analysis, most CMV-associated TCR beta chains were found to appear HLA-restricted, with HLA associations seemingly driven largely by CMV exposure. In vitro tests confirmed that a few of the cytomegalovirus-associated TCR beta chains recognize cytomegalovirus antigens. In an earlier analysis of under 600 of the donors, most TCR beta V segments were observed in productive rearrangements about 90% or about 30% of the time, broadly matching IMGT annotations. Several of the top co-occurrence clusters appeared to be linked to parvovirus B19, influenza, CMV and Epstein-Barr virus, according to a later analysis. In a later analysis, TCR association rates were found to vary across HLA loci, with the most associated TCRs seen for DRB1 alleles and the fewest for HLA-C alleles. Some IMGT-functional V segments, including TRBV6-2 and TRBV6-3, could not be distinguished by the 87-base-pair reads and were therefore excluded. The earlier analysis of approximately 540 of the donors excluded 15 to 20 rarely observed V segments, including chromosome 9 orphons, because counts were too low. A further reported finding was that TCR beta sequences accurately predicted the HLA-A and HLA-B alleles for most subjects in the first cohort. The authors suggested that the approach could potentially be extended to other disease states and immunological phenotypes. The presence/absence analyses assumed that sequencing depth was roughly uniform across donors, and that assumption may not be true. Compared with equally common non-associated chains, HLA-associated TCR beta chains in a later analysis were more clonally expanded and had lower generation probabilities. Correlated functional status among segregating V segments might reflect linkage disequilibrium, but an unknown experimental factor could not be ruled out. In a later analysis, some 18,000 TCR beta sequences were associated with specific HLA alleles at a false discovery rate of 0.05. While some public TCRs were present in many individuals, most TCR sequences turned up only very rarely across donors. The cohort was sequenced for TCR beta chains only, and without alpha or paired-chain data the features that could be detected were limited. A group of highly shared sequence variants was considered likely to be a technical artifact of the sequencing pipeline. The only immune exposure information available for the cohort was CMV serostatus. Assigning TCR associations to individual alleles was difficult when HLA alleles, especially DR and DQ, strongly co-occurred. Cytomegalovirus status was reported to be diagnosed by the classifier with high specificity and sensitivity in both the original and validation cohorts. Because HLA typing was missing for some donors at each locus, association tests included only the typed subset. A total of about 150 TCR beta chains were listed by the study as associated with cytomegalovirus. A later genetic analysis associated a missense DCLRE1C variant with V-gene and J-gene trimming of TCR beta chains, and an independent cohort replicated the association. Compared with the roughly 670-donor mean, donors in an Asian-associated ancestry cluster had fewer N-insertions in productive TCRs, according to a later genetic analysis.

With respect to this clone: The antigen it binds to is not known. Base qualities are not recorded, but no much larger clone differs from it by a single base.

Reading the germline V gene gives CDR1 MNHEY and CDR2 SVGAGI. V sheds 10 bases and J sheds 0 bases, leaving 12 bases between their ends. From cysteine to phenylalanine, the CDR3 is 13 amino acids long. The read is trimmed to its CDR3 DNA, 39 bases read in frame from base 1. The library was generated by the immunoSEQ multiplex PCR assay. The multiplex PCR relied on a mix of 60 forward primers for TCR Vbeta segments and 13 reverse primers for TCR Jbeta segments. The CDR3 region of rearranged TCR beta genes was amplified from genomic DNA with a multiplex PCR assay. The amplified TCR beta libraries were sequenced on the Illumina HiSeq System as 87-base-pair reads. The authors' analysis ran thus. Across the 670 or so repertoires, a later analysis counted 78 million or so unique TCR beta chains, some 11 million of which were shared by at least two donors. Raw reads were error-corrected and collapsed into unique sequences with a nearest-neighbor algorithm that merged closely related sequences to remove PCR and sequencing errors. Alignment of CDR3 sequences to IMGT reference sequences was used to assign V, D and J gene segments. For a sequence to be retained, at least a six-nucleotide match to both a V gene segment and a J gene segment was required. Rearrangements were called productive when the CDR3 lacked stop codons and stayed in frame with V and J; all others were non-productive. Following IMGT convention, CDR3 was defined as the stretch from the second conserved V-encoded cysteine to the conserved J-encoded phenylalanine. The earlier analysis of about 590 of the donors excluded sequences that lacked an unambiguous match to a single V gene segment. In an earlier analysis of almost 600 of the donors, a V segment was called functional when productive rearrangements were above 56.7%, and segregating when the standard deviation between donors exceeded 5%. A statistical classification framework was built to diagnose cytomegalovirus status from the catalog of TCR beta chain sequences. V and J gene assignment, in a later analysis, came from comparing TCR nucleotide sequences with IMGT/GENE-DB human TR gene sequences. The TCRdist pipeline was used in a later analysis to assign CDR3 sequences and most-parsimonious VDJ recombination scenarios. A later analysis defined each TCR beta chain by its CDR3 amino acid sequence plus V-gene family, and excluded reads lacking a unique V-gene family. In a later analysis, 450 to 600 highly shared, low-generation-probability nucleotide sequences were removed to address suspected cross-contamination and a sequencing artifact. In a later analysis, a clonal expansion index for each public chain was calculated from normalized within-repertoire ranks of inferred template counts. A later analysis computed generation probabilities with a VDJ recombination model fitted to out-of-frame rearrangements, and checked the results against IGoR. Hypergeometric tests were used in a later analysis to score TCR-TCR, TCR-HLA and TCR-CMV co-occurrence, with a repertoire-size bias correction applied to the TCR pairs. In a later analysis, false discovery rates were estimated by permuting HLA or CMV assignments 20 times. In a later analysis, co-occurring TCRs were grouped using DBSCAN, with TCRdist sequence similarity added in when clustering inside HLA-allele-positive subsets. Repertoires with fewer than 30,000 or more than 120,000 public chains, plus five repertoires with anomalous nucleotide sharing, were excluded from co-occurrence clustering. TCRdb re-hosts the immuneACCESS table, in-frame sequences only. Its copies lack some clones; in the studies checked, an unresolved V gene accounts for under half of them, and the cause for the rest is not known. V and J calls and clone size come straight from that table; D and trimming were deduced from the DNA. For this sample there are 100,000 or so clones; 75% appear just once. The ten largest account for about 4.9% of the sample.

In total, over 600 healthy bone marrow donors made up the cohort. Cohort members were all nominally healthy when sampled, although unrecorded immune exposures were likely present. The donor was CMV seropositive and belonged to the group of 250 to 300 seropositive cohort members. A peripheral blood sample was provided by each donor, and peripheral blood mononuclear cells were used for TCR beta sequencing. The Qiagen DNeasy Blood Extraction Kit was used to extract genomic DNA from the blood cell samples. The sequence is built from TRBV6-5 and TRBJ1-1; the D region possibly corresponds to TRBD1 (6 bases align). The sequence was obtained from a woman in her late teens or twenties in good health and CMV-seropositive. Specimen: PBMCs. The bases read TGTGCCACCTTGGGACACCTGAACACTGAAGCTTTCTTT. Translation gives CATLGHLNTEAFF.